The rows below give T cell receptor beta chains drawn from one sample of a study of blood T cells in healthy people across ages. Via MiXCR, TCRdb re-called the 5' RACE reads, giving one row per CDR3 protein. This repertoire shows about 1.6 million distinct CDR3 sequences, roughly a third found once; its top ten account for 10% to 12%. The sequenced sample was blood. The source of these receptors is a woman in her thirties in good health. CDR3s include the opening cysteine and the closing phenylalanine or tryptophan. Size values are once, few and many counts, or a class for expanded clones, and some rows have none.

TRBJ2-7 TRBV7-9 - CASSPGGVWSPGAYEQYF
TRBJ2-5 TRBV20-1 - CSAGDLREVQETQYF
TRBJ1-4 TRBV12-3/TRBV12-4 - CASSPTPNRDDNEKLFF
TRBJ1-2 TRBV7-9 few CASASTHGGYTF
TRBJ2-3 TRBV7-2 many CASSFLAGRTDTQYF
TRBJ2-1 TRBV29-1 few CSVDPNSEQFF
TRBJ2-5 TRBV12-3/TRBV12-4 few CASGGRWEETQYF
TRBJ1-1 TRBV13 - CASSLVSGGLNTEAFF
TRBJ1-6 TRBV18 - CASSPIGIQSSYNSPLHF
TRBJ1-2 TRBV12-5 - CASGSGDANYGYTF
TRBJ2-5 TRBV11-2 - CASSPVHGGTYQETQYF
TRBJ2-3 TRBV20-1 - CSARGVLSTDTQYF
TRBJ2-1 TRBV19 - CASRTSGSYNEQFF
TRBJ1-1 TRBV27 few CASSFLGQGDGTEAFF
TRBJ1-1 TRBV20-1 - CSATVSTPGRNTEAFF
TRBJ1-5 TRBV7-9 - CASSSGGGSQPQHF
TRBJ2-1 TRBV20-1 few CSARETLSEQFF
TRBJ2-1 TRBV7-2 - CASSLSTRRTNEQFF
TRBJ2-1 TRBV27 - CASSSSSGGREQFF
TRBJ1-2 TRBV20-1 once CSATQVIYGYTF
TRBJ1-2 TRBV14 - CASSIKANYGYTF
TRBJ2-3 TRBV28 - CASSFQGTVTQYF
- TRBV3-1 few CASSQVGGKAYEQYF
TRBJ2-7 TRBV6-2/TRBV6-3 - CASSYSRVGGNYEQYF
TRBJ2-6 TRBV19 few CASSMGQGALGANVLTF
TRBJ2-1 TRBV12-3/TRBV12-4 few CASSLVGTSVYNEQFF
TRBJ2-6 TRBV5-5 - CASSLLGSSGANVLTF
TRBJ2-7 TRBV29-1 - CSVEAGGAYEQYF
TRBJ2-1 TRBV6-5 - CASSYAPYNEQFF
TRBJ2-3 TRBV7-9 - CACSLTGSDTDTQYF
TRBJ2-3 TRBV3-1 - CVSSQRGAVANAQYF
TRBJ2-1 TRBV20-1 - CSARERGTPYNEQFF
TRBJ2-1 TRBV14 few CASSQSPEQFF
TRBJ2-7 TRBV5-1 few CASSRNPRDEQYF
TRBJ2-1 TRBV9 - CASSASETINEQFF
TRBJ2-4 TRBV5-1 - CASSRAPGADIQYF
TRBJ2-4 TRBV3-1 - CASSQRRDRGKNIQYF
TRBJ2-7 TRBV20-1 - CSARVKRIDYEQYF
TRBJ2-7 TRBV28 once CASRTIGFEREDYEQYF
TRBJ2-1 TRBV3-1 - CASSQGAGSSYNEQFF
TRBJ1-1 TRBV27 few CATANGVTAFF
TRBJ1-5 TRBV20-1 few CSARPTGTGRQHQHF
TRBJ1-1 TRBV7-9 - CASSKPWDTEAFF
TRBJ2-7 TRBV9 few CASSPGGTPSYEQYF
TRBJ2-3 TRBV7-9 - CASSRQTSSDTQYF
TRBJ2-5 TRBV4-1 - CASSQDDRANTWGYF
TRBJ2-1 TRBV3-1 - CASSRGTSGGEIYNEQFF
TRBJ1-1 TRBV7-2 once CASSLEGLLNTEAFF
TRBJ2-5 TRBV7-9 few CASSKPVETQYF
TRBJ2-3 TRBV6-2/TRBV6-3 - CASTSSGRYTDTQYF
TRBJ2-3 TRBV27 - CASSNRDPLDTQYF
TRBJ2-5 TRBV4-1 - CAGSQDVAGGRGTQYF
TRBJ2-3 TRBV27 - CASSFAGLSDTQYF
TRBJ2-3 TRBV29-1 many CSGSSGDSTQYF
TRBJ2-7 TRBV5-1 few CASSLHLAANEQYF